A selection of T cell receptor beta chains follows, all from one sample in a study of T cell clonotyping in hematopoietic cell transplantation. TCRdb keeps only in-frame clones here, not all; method: immunoSEQ multiplex PCR. This sample yields roughly 44,000 clones, of which 75% to 90% are seen a single time; about 2.6% belongs to the top ten. The starting material was peripheral blood mononuclear cells, obtained before stem cell transplant. The receptors were gathered from a man aged 60-69 years with acute myeloid leukemia. Some clones in this sample may be carry-over from other donors' samples. The CDR3 runs from the conserved cysteine through the conserved F or W. Each record gives: V gene, J gene, CDR3 protein.

V: TRBV7-8; J: TRBJ2-7; CDR3: CASSADQGSAIGYEQYF
V: TRBV27; J: TRBJ2-7; CDR3: CASSLSGVSDSLSEQYF
V: TRBV6-6; J: TRBJ2-1; CDR3: CASSYRGQEYEQFF
V: TRBV11-2; J: TRBJ2-3; CDR3: CASSPGSGGVADTQYF
V: TRBV2; J: TRBJ1-1; CDR3: CASRGQRLNTEAFF
V: TRBV6-5; J: TRBJ2-3; CDR3: CASRIGQEADTQYF
V: TRBV4-2; J: TRBJ1-2; CDR3: CASSSDRAGGYTF
V: TRBV6-6; J: TRBJ1-1; CDR3: CASSGGSANVAFF
V: TRBV5-4; J: TRBJ2-3; CDR3: CASSFLGARRGGLDTQYF
V: TRBV19; J: TRBJ1-1; CDR3: CASSVGYTEAFF
V: TRBV9; J: TRBJ1-5; CDR3: CASSVGGGGQPQHF
V: TRBV7-2; J: TRBJ2-5; CDR3: CASSYGPGAQYF
V: TRBV28; J: TRBJ1-6; CDR3: CASSLGGTGHNSPLHF
V: TRBV29-1; J: TRBJ1-5; CDR3: CSVDMEGQPQHF
V: TRBV29-1; J: TRBJ1-2; CDR3: CSVEEVTGARGYTF
V: TRBV4-2; J: TRBJ2-3; CDR3: CASSQDVAGAADTQYF
V: TRBV19; J: TRBJ1-6; CDR3: CATGQGAALHF
V: TRBV5-1; J: TRBJ2-1; CDR3: CASSLERGLNEQFF
V: TRBV7-2; J: TRBJ2-6; CDR3: CASSLAAGTGGAPGANVLTF
V: TRBV20-1; J: TRBJ2-7; CDR3: CSARGTNEQYF
V: TRBV19; J: TRBJ1-4; CDR3: CASSHTQGPTNEKLFF
V: TRBV11-3; J: TRBJ1-2; CDR3: CASSLDPINYGYTF
V: TRBV2; J: TRBJ2-7; CDR3: CASTFGGGANEQYF
V: TRBV6-5; J: TRBJ1-5; CDR3: CASSYAGNADQPQHF
V: TRBV5-1; J: TRBJ2-6; CDR3: CASSLGLTGANVLTF
V: TRBV7-6; J: TRBJ1-1; CDR3: CASSLVAGVGTEAFF
V: TRBV15; J: TRBJ2-7; CDR3: CATSRDTASTVEQYF
V: TRBV7-6; J: TRBJ1-2; CDR3: CASSDPGQAYGYTF
V: TRBV11-3; J: TRBJ2-2; CDR3: CASSLDLVRGVGELFF
V: TRBV7-9; J: TRBJ1-2; CDR3: CASSLGGPRGYTF
V: TRBV6-5; J: TRBJ2-3; CDR3: CASSVQGFGTDTQYF
V: TRBV5-6; J: TRBJ1-4; CDR3: CASSLGPSNEKLFF
V: TRBV9; J: TRBJ1-6; CDR3: CASSVAGRVSSNSPLHF